This T cell receptor (beta chain) was recovered during a study of control samples from healthy donors and cancer patients. This CDR3 comprises 13 residues. V was shortened by 3 bases and J by 2 bases, with 7 bases between the two germline ends. The assay was immunoSEQ multiplex PCR, and TCRdb's table has in-frame clones only and misses some. The repertoire holds approximately 26,000 clones, with approximately 91% as singletons. Source material: PBMCs. The chain joins TRBV12-3 or TRBV12-4 to TRBJ2-5; D gene unclear. This sequence originates from a man aged 45-65 years with lung cancer. In DNA, the CDR3 is TGTGCCAGCAGTTTGTCTACTCAAGAGACCCAGTACTTC. Protein product: CASSLSTQETQYF.